Below, 26 T cell receptor beta chains from the same sample are listed, as sequenced in a study of PD-L1 blockade in urothelial cancer. This table comes from immunoSEQ multiplex PCR, and its TCRdb copy is limited to in-frame clones, with some not included. The sample records around 100,000 clones, roughly 88% being singletons. The sequences come from PBMCs, collected around atezolizumab (anti-PD-L1) treatment. These receptors were obtained from a man aged 45 to 65 with urothelial cancer.

V and J are TRBV9 and TRBJ2-2, with 10 bases matching TRBD1. V trimming: 2 bases; J trimming: 7 bases; junction bases outside the gene matches: 8. This CDR3 contains 16 residues. The V gene's germline CDR1 is SGDLS and CDR2 YYNGEE. The CDR3 loop is CASSVPGQGSGGELFF. In DNA, the CDR3 is TGTGCCAGCAGCGTCCCGGGACAGGGGAGTGGCGGGGAGCTGTTTTTT. The variable domain in full, with the rest retrieved from reference TRBV9 and TRBJ2-2, is DSGVTQTPKHLITATGQRVTLRCSPRSGDLSVYWYQQSLDQGLQFLIQYYNGEERAKGNILERFSAQQFPDLHSELNLSSLELGDSALYFCASSVPGQGSGGELFFGEGSRLTVL.

V usage is TRBV10-3 and J usage is TRBJ2-7; TRBD2 matches at 10 bases. V shed 4 bases and J 0 bases; nucleotides not matched to a gene: 0. The germline V gene encodes CDR1 ENHRY and CDR2 SYGVKD. This CDR3 has 14 residues. DNA of the CDR3: TGTGCCATCAGTGCTAGCGGGAGCTCCTACGAGCAGTACTTC. Translation gives CAISASGSSYEQYF.

V is TRBV19 and J is TRBJ1-3; tentatively, D is TRBD1 (5 bases). CDR3 size: 14 residues. Per germline, CDR1 LNHDA and CDR2 SQIVND (reference sequence). Trimming stripped 7 bases from V and 1 base from J, with 11 bases between. This CDR3 is CASTYGTSGNTIYF. In nucleotides, the CDR3 is TGTGCCAGTACCTACGGGACTTCTGGAAACACCATATATTTT.

The rearrangement links TRBV30 to TRBJ1-5; the D is unclear. Looked up from germline, CDR1 is GTSNPN and CDR2 is SVGIG (reference sequence). Trimming cost V 1 base and J 9 bases, with 10 bases left between them. The CDR3 is made up of 12 amino acids. The CDR3 coding sequence is TGTGCCTGGAGTGCCCTAGCGGGGCCCCAGCATTTT. Its protein is CAWSALAGPQHF.

V and J are TRBV28 and TRBJ1-5; TRBD1 aligns across 9 bases. The germline V gene has CDR1 MDHEN and CDR2 SYDVKM. The J segment lost 1 base and the V segment lost 5 bases, leaving 0 bases of the junction unmatched. The CDR3 is 14 residues long. CDR3 DNA: TGTGCCAGCAGTGGGACAGGGAGCAATCAGCCCCAGCATTTT. As protein: CASSGTGSNQPQHF.

The V call is TRBV7-9, the J call TRBJ2-1; 7 bases map to TRBD1. The germline V gene has CDR1 SEHNR and CDR2 FQNEAQ (reference sequence). Germline trimming cut 1 base from V and 4 bases from J; bases unmatched to any gene: 4. The CDR3 is 15 residues long. The CDR3 is CASSLGQGSYNEQFF. CDR3 DNA: TGTGCCAGCAGCTTAGGACAGGGATCTTACAATGAGCAGTTCTTC. The complete variable domain, with remaining parts taken from reference TRBV7-9 and TRBJ2-1, reads DTGVSQNPRHKITKRGQNVTFRCDPISEHNRLYWYRQTLGQGPEFLTYFQNEAQLEKSRLLSDRFSAERPKGSFSTLEIQRTEQGDSAMYLCASSLGQGSYNEQFFGPGTRLTVL.

This clone was seen once. This CDR3 is CASSRQTGGMSEQYF. In DNA form, the CDR3 reads TGTGCCAGCAGCCGACAGACAGGGGGAATGAGTGAGCAGTACTTC. The chain joins TRBV27 to TRBJ2-7; the match to TRBD1 covers 9 bases. CDR3 length: 15 amino acids. Germline assignment: CDR1 MNHEY and CDR2 SMNVEV (reference sequence). The V and J ends lost 6 bases and 7 bases, in that order; junction bases with no gene match: 13.

A word on this clone: At one boundary the junction diverges from the germline segment, which might be a read error. J is TRBJ2-5 and V is TRBV28; TRBD1 matches at 10 bases. Germline V gives CDR1 MDHEN, CDR2 SYDVKM. There are 13 residues in the CDR3. Written as DNA, the CDR3 is TGTGCCAGCCAAGACAGGGGGCCAGAGGCCCAGTACTTC. Protein sequence: CASQDRGPEAQYF.

This chain connects TRBV29-1 to TRBJ2-3, with D perhaps matching TRBD1 (5 bases). Trimming removed 7 bases from V and 4 bases from J, with 6 bases in between. This CDR3 contains 10 residues. CDR1 SQVTM and CDR2 ANQGSEA come from the germline V gene. CDR3 sequence reads: CSGGPDTQYF. DNA of the CDR3: TGCAGCGGGGGCCCAGATACGCAGTATTTT.

J is TRBJ2-7 and V is TRBV28; 7 nucleotides match TRBD2. The CDR3 has 14 residues. V shed 6 bases, J shed 3 bases, and the junction held 8 bases outside the gene matches. Germline lookup yields CDR1 MDHEN and CDR2 SYDVKM. The CDR3 DNA follows: TGTGCCAGCAGGTACTCGGGAGGTGACTACGAGCAGTACTTC. Amino acids: CASRYSGGDYEQYF.

V usage is TRBV4-2 and J usage is TRBJ2-5, with D hard to call. This CDR3 is built from 15 residues. The V gene lost 1 base and the J gene lost 4 bases, with 13 bases spanning the gap. Looked up from germline, CDR1 is LGHNA and CDR2 is YNFKEQ. Here the CDR3 reads CASSQGASLRETQYF. CDR3 nucleotide sequence: TGTGCCAGCAGCCAAGGGGCCTCCCTACGAGAGACCCAGTACTTC.

The V call is TRBV2, the J call TRBJ2-1, with 10 positions matching TRBD1. This CDR3 is 14 amino acids long. The germline CDR1 and CDR2 sequences are SNHLY and FYNNEI. The J segment lost 8 bases and the V segment lost 9 bases, leaving 10 bases of the junction unmatched. The CDR3 sequence is CARSRDRGRDEQFF. The CDR3 nucleotides read TGTGCCAGATCCCGGGACAGGGGCCGTGATGAGCAGTTCTTC.

The rearrangement joins TRBV7-2 to TRBJ2-7; possible D gene TRBD1, 5 bases. The CDR3 is made up of 13 amino acids. Germline CDR1 reads SGHTA; CDR2 reads FQGNSA. V lost 2 bases, J lost 2 bases, and 7 bases lay in between. The CDR3 DNA is TGTGCCAGCAGCTTAAGGGGTGCCTACGAGCAGTACTTC. Its translation: CASSLRGAYEQYF.

The chain joins TRBV7-8 to TRBJ1-5; 7 bases align to TRBD1. Unmatched junction bases numbered 10, after V lost 5 bases and J lost 3 bases. Germline V gives CDR1 SGHVS, CDR2 FQNEAQ. The length of the CDR3 is 16 residues. Here the CDR3 DNA reads TGTGCCAGCAGCCCCCGGTGGGACAGAGTCAATCAGCCCCAGCATTTT. Translation gives CASSPRWDRVNQPQHF.

The CDR3 here is CASSQSPGQSGGRTTGELFF. The CDR3 nucleotides read TGTGCCAGTAGCCAAAGTCCAGGCCAATCAGGCGGGAGGACGACCGGGGAGCTGTTTTTT. The rearrangement joins TRBV19 to TRBJ2-2; TRBD2 aligns across 8 bases. J gave up 5 bases and V 6 bases, and 23 bases lay outside the gene matches. Per germline, CDR1 LNHDA and CDR2 SQIVND (reference sequence). The CDR3 spans 20 residues.

There are a few counts of this clone. CDR3 sequence reads: CASSQGPNNYGYTF. In DNA, the CDR3 is TGTGCCAGCTCACAGGGGCCGAATAACTATGGCTACACCTTC. The gene calls are TRBV18 and TRBJ1-2, with a weak D call TRBD1 (5 bases). This CDR3 comprises 14 residues. Germline CDR1 and CDR2: KGHSH and LQKENI. The V end lost 4 bases, the J end lost 1 base, and 10 bases lay between the germline ends.

V usage is TRBV28 and J usage is TRBJ1-6, with TRBD1 matching 8 bases. J lost 10 bases, V lost 6 bases, and 14 bases had no gene match. Germline CDR1 MDHEN, CDR2 SYDVKM. CDR3 size: 16 residues. The CDR3: CASSRQGLVGSSPLHF. The DNA of the CDR3 is TGTGCCAGCAGCCGACAGGGGTTGGTGGGTAGCTCACCCCTCCACTTT.

The chain joins TRBV7-9 to TRBJ2-2, with D possibly matching TRBD2 (6 bases). V was shortened by 6 bases and J by 7 bases, with 27 bases between the two germline ends. The CDR3 has 18 residues. Germline-derived CDR1 and CDR2 are SEHNR and FQNEAQ (reference sequence). The CDR3 spells CASRATGRSGIGVGELFF. The CDR3 bases are TGTGCCAGCAGGGCCACAGGTCGTAGCGGCATCGGGGTCGGGGAGCTGTTTTTT.

The chain joins TRBV2 to TRBJ1-4; D is perhaps TRBD1 (6 bases). The germline V gene has CDR1 SNHLY and CDR2 FYNNEI. CDR3 length: 12 residues. Between the trimmed V and J ends, which lost 6 bases and 8 bases, there was a span of 10 bases. In DNA, the CDR3 is TGTGCCAGCAGACAGGGTGGAGAAAAACTGTTTTTT. Translated: CASRQGGEKLFF.

This sequence joins TRBV5-1 and TRBJ2-5; 9 bases are shared with TRBD1. The CDR3 loop spans 12 amino acids. CDR1 SGHRS and CDR2 YFSETQ come from the germline V gene. Losses at the gene ends were 4 bases for V and 5 bases for J; bases not matched to a gene: 0. For the CDR3, the DNA is TGCGCCAGCAGCGGACAGGGGGAGACCCAGTACTTC. The encoded protein is CASSGQGETQYF. The variable domain in full, completed from reference TRBV5-1 and TRBJ2-5, reads KAGVTQTPRYLIKTRGQQVTLSCSPISGHRSVSWYQQTPGQGLQFLFEYFSETQRNKGNFPGRFSGRQFSNSRSEMNVSTLELGDSALYLCASSGQGETQYFGPGTRLLVL.

This chain joins TRBV4-1 and TRBJ2-1; TRBD2 matches at 14 bases. The CDR3 runs 16 residues. Germline lookup yields CDR1 MGHRA and CDR2 YSYEKL. The J segment lost 10 bases and the V segment lost 5 bases, leaving 10 bases of the junction unmatched. The CDR3 sequence is CASSDWGLAGVGEQFF. In DNA, the CDR3 is TGCGCCAGCAGCGACTGGGGACTAGCGGGAGTTGGGGAGCAGTTCTTC.

In its sample, this clone ranks as medium-sized. The rearrangement uses TRBV19 and TRBJ2-7, with D maybe TRBD1 (5 bases). The CDR3 is 15 residues long. The V and J ends lost 5 bases and 7 bases respectively, with 21 bases between them. CDR1 and CDR2 from the germline V gene are LNHDA and SQIVND (reference sequence). The CDR3 coding sequence is TGTGCCAGTAGTCCTTTTGGCCGTAGGGGTTTGGAGCAGTACTTC. Amino acids: CASSPFGRRGLEQYF.

In its sample, this clone was seen once. The rearrangement uses TRBV30 and TRBJ2-5; 9 positions match TRBD2. V lost 6 bases, J lost 9 bases, and 8 bases stayed unmatched. The germline V gene has CDR1 GTSNPN and CDR2 SVGIG (reference sequence). This CDR3 contains 12 residues. The CDR3 sequence is CACTSGHMPQYF. CDR3 nucleotide sequence: TGTGCCTGTACTAGCGGGCACATGCCCCAGTACTTC.

This clone has more than one count but fewer than ten. This chain joins TRBV5-1 and TRBJ2-7; 10 nucleotides agree with TRBD2. Germline CDR1 and CDR2: SGHRS and YFSETQ. The J segment lost 4 bases and the V segment lost 1 base, leaving 5 bases of the junction unmatched. CDR3 length: 15 amino acids. The CDR3 reads CASSLSSGSVYEQYF. DNA of the CDR3: TGCGCCAGCAGCTTGTCTAGCGGGAGTGTATACGAGCAGTACTTC. The full variable domain, completed using reference TRBV5-1 and TRBJ2-7, is KAGVTQTPRYLIKTRGQQVTLSCSPISGHRSVSWYQQTPGQGLQFLFEYFSETQRNKGNFPGRFSGRQFSNSRSEMNVSTLELGDSALYLCASSLSSGSVYEQYFGPGTRLTVT.

The chain combines TRBV7-2 with TRBJ2-3, with D possibly TRBD2 on 5 matching bases. Trimming left V 4 bases short and J 6 bases short, with 8 bases between. CDR3 length equals 12 residues. Germline CDR1 and CDR2: SGHTA and FQGNSA. As DNA, the CDR3 is TGTGCCAGCAGCTCACCGGGGGATACGCAGTATTTT. Amino acids: CASSSPGDTQYF.

In regard to this clone: Additional DNA sequences in this sample encode the identical CDR3. The chain employs TRBV5-5 and TRBJ2-2, with no clear D. Germline CDR1 and CDR2: SGHKS and YYEKEE (reference sequence). This CDR3 is 13 amino acids long. Trimming took 0 bases from V and 6 from J, leaving 6 bases between them. CDR3 protein: CASSLGHPGELFF. CDR3 coding DNA: TGTGCCAGCAGCTTGGGACACCCCGGGGAGCTGTTTTTT.